This is a list of T cell receptor beta chains from one sample in a study of blood T cells in healthy people across ages. In TCRdb, the 5' RACE reads were re-called with MiXCR into one record per CDR3 protein. This table has about 540,000 distinct CDR3 sequences, 24% appearing once. These same data were also listed under a study on T cells of mothers and their children.

The source material was blood. These receptors came from a boy younger than 18 in good health. Each CDR3 is given with its conserved first and last residue. Each record gives: J gene, V gene, D gene, CDR3 length, clone size, CDR3 DNA, CDR3 protein. The D gene is left open where the match is weak. Clone size is given for some rows only: seen once, a few or many times, or a class if the clone is expanded.

>TRBJ2-1|TRBV6-2/TRBV6-3|TRBD2|15|few
TGTGCCAGCAGTTGGGGACTAGCGGTAAACAATGAGCAGTTCTTC
CASSWGLAVNNEQFF
>TRBJ2-7|TRBV29-1|TRBD2|14|NA
TGCAGCGTTGATGGGCTAGCGGGAGATTACGAGCAGTACTTC
CSVDGLAGDYEQYF
>TRBJ2-5|TRBV12-3/TRBV12-4|NA|15|once
TGTGCCAGCAATTTCAGACCAGGGGCCGGAGAGACCCAGTACTTC
CASNFRPGAGETQYF
>TRBJ1-5|TRBV27|NA|14|NA
TGTGCCAGCGGAACTGGGTGCAGCAATCAGCCCCAGCATTTT
CASGTGCSNQPQHF
>TRBJ2-7|TRBV20-1|TRBD2|13|few
TGCAGTGCCCCGGGACTAGCGGACTACGAGCAGTACTTC
CSAPGLADYEQYF
>TRBJ1-6|TRBV7-9|TRBD1|16|few
TGTGCCAGCAGCACCTCCGACAGGGGACTCCATTCACCCCTCCACTTT
CASSTSDRGLHSPLHF
>TRBJ2-7|TRBV3-1|TRBD1|14|few
TGTGCCAGCAGCCCGATGGGACAGGGCTACGAGCAGTACTTC
CASSPMGQGYEQYF
>TRBJ2-7|TRBV10-3|TRBD1|13|few
TGTGCCATCAGTACCGGGACAGTCTACGAGCAGTACTTC
CAISTGTVYEQYF
>TRBJ2-7|TRBV28|TRBD2|16|few
TGTGCCAGCAGTTCTCCCGGGGTTAGCGGGCGGGACGAGCAGTACTTC
CASSSPGVSGRDEQYF
>TRBJ2-7|TRBV20-1|TRBD2|17|NA
TGCAGTGCTAGCGCTTTGATCGTAAGACTAGCGCTTTACGAGCAGTACTTC
CSASALIVRLALYEQYF
>TRBJ2-7|TRBV4-2|TRBD2|16|few
TGTGCCAGCAGCCAAGTAAGCGGGGGGAGCTCCTACGAGCAGTACTTC
CASSQVSGGSSYEQYF
>TRBJ2-7|TRBV9|TRBD1|17|NA
TGTGCCAGCAGCGTAGCGGGACAGGGAACCAATTCCTACGAGCAGTACTTC
CASSVAGQGTNSYEQYF
>TRBJ2-2|TRBV30|NA|12|few
TGTGCCTGGAGCCAGAACACCGGGGAGCTGTTTTTT
CAWSQNTGELFF
>TRBJ2-3|TRBV4-3|NA|14|NA
TGCGCCAGCAGCCAAGAAAACCTCTGGGGTACGCAGTATTTT
CASSQENLWGTQYF
>TRBJ1-5|TRBV19|TRBD1|15|NA
TGCGCCAGTAGTATCGCAGGGGGTCCTAATCAGCCCCAGCATTTT
CASSIAGGPNQPQHF
>TRBJ2-3|TRBV20-1|TRBD2|16|NA
TGCAGTGCTCCGCCCATTAGCGGGGCTAGCACAGATACGCAGTATTTT
CSAPPISGASTDTQYF
>TRBJ1-4|TRBV7-9|NA|14|once
TGTGCCAGCGGCTTAGCAGGGGCAGAAGAAAAACTGTTTTTT
CASGLAGAEEKLFF
>TRBJ2-1|TRBV27|NA|15|NA
TGTGCCAGCAGTCTTTGGGTAGGGGGATACAATGAGCAGTTCTTC
CASSLWVGGYNEQFF
>TRBJ1-1|TRBV30|TRBD1|14|NA
TGTGCCTGGGTACGGACAGGGGATATTACTGAAGCTTTCTTT
CAWVRTGDITEAFF
>TRBJ2-1|TRBV5-1|TRBD1|14|medium-sized
TGTGCCAGCAGTCCCGGGACAGGATACAATGAGCAGTTCTTC
CASSPGTGYNEQFF
>TRBJ2-4|TRBV2|NA|15|few
TGTGCCAGCAGTGCGGGGAGGGGGGCCAAAAACATTCAGTACTTC
CASSAGRGAKNIQYF
>TRBJ1-2|TRBV7-9|NA|13|NA
TGTGCCAGCAACTCCGACGGGAACTATGGCTACACCTTC
CASNSDGNYGYTF
>TRBJ2-3|TRBV5-1|NA|16|NA
TGCGCCAGCAGCTTGGGACAGGTTTCTAGCACAGATACGCAGTATTTT
CASSLGQVSSTDTQYF
>TRBJ2-1|TRBV29-1|NA|14|few
TGCAGCGGGGGCCGCCCTTTATTGGCAAATGAGCAGTTCTTC
CSGGRPLLANEQFF
>TRBJ1-1|TRBV12-3/TRBV12-4|TRBD1|13|NA
TGTGCCAGCAGCACCGGGACAGGGAACCAAGCTTTCTTT
CASSTGTGNQAFF
>TRBJ2-1|TRBV6-2/TRBV6-3|TRBD1|15|NA
TGTGCCAGCAGTCACCCCAGGGGGACGTACAATGAGCAGTTCTTC
CASSHPRGTYNEQFF
>TRBJ2-7|TRBV15|NA|14|few
TGTGCCACCAGCGTACAGATTAAAAACTACGAGCAGTACTTC
CATSVQIKNYEQYF
>TRBJ2-7|TRBV5-4|NA|14|few
TGTGCCAGCAGCTTCGGGGGAGACTCCTACGAGCAGTACTTC
CASSFGGDSYEQYF
>TRBJ2-1|TRBV28|TRBD2|18|NA
TGTGCCAGCAGTTTCTCAGGACTAGCGCCCAGCTCCTACAATGAGCAGTTCTTC
CASSFSGLAPSSYNEQFF
>TRBJ2-7|TRBV4-1|TRBD1|16|once
TGCGCCAGCAGCCAAACCTGGACAGGGGGCCCCTACGAGCAGTACTTC
CASSQTWTGGPYEQYF
>TRBJ2-1|TRBV29-1|TRBD1|17|few
TGCAGCGTTGAAGGCCGACAGGGGGCTGGGGCGAACAATGAGCAGTTCTTC
CSVEGRQGAGANNEQFF
>TRBJ2-2|TRBV4-3|NA|18|NA
TGCGCCAGCAGCCAAGAAGATATTGGCCTCCCCTACACCGGGGAGCTGTTTTTT
CASSQEDIGLPYTGELFF